Only a few counts were recorded for the clone carrying this TCR beta chain. Antigen unknown. The data belong to a study of metastatic and nonmetastatic thyroid tumors. General study points: When malignant thyroid tumors were compared with benign nodules, TCR beta diversity was reportedly significantly higher in the malignant tumors. This held in both blood and tumor samples.

The germline V gene has CDR1 MDHEN and CDR2 SYDVKM. The CDR3 runs 15 residues. Between the trimmed V and J ends, which lost 3 bases and 7 bases, there was a span of 19 bases. Not a single patient had been given any form of treatment at any point before undergoing thyroid surgery. Original data processing: In papillary thyroid cancer, a distant-metastasis classifier was built using CDR3 differences across clinicopathological groups. TCRdb re-clonotyped the PCR reads via MiXCR. TCRdb, not the authors, supplied the V and J calls. Here the sample spans approximately 8,200 clones, 20% to 30% being singletons.

The receptor was derived from a female donor with papillary thyroid cancer or a benign thyroid nodule (not recorded which). Some clones in this sample may be carry-over from other donors' samples. The rearrangement joins TRBV28 to TRBJ2-7; the D is unclear. Sequencing was performed on adjacent normal tissue. The chain's CDR3 is CASSFTSLSQGEQYF. The CDR3 DNA reads as TGTGCCAGCAGTTTCACCTCGCTGAGTCAAGGGGAGCAGTACTTC.